Sequencing of this T cell receptor beta chain was carried out in a study of cytomegalovirus exposure and HLA in healthy donors. Study observations and caveats: The authors enumerated 150 to 200 TCR beta chains as linked to cytomegalovirus.

A multiplex PCR was run with 60 Vbeta primers and 13 Jbeta primers. Libraries were prepared by immunoSEQ multiplex PCR; TCRdb keeps only in-frame clonotypes and omits some of them. The sample data list tens of thousands of clones. Germline V gives CDR1 MNHEY, CDR2 SVGAGI. The CDR3 length is 15 residues. The germline V and J ends were trimmed by 5 bases and 4 bases, with 17 bases remaining between them. As to this clone: Its antigen is unidentified.

Each donor's status was that of a healthy bone marrow donor. The clonotype was recovered from a woman aged 40-49 years in good health and CMV-seropositive. The sequencing input was PBMCs. The chain uses TRBV6-5 and TRBJ1-1; TRBD1 might be the D (6 bases). DNA for the CDR3: TGTGCCAGCAGTCCCCTTAACACAGGGCCCACTGAAGCTTTCTTT. Residues: CASSPLNTGPTEAFF.